Presented here are 18 T cell receptor beta chains from one specimen sequenced in a study of CD8 T cells in ankylosing spondylitis (dated by TCRdb to 2017 to 2019). Libraries were constructed by 5' RACE. Sequencing took place on an Illumina HiSeq 2500. TCRdb reprocessing: public reads trimmed at Q25 with fastp, clones called with MiXCR, in-frame beta chains kept. All rows with the same CDR3 protein become a single entry with the most common DNA and genes. The sample contains about 800,000 distinct CDR3 sequences, about an eighth of them found a single time. The ten largest clones take up 0.51% of the sample. The investigation overall reported the following: A TCR beta motif made up of seven or eight highly homologous amino acid variants appeared to be characteristic of blood from ankylosing spondylitis patients.

Antigen specificity for these receptors is unknown. The sequenced sample consisted of blood, either unsorted or a sorted T cell fraction (not recorded which). These receptors all come from a male donor with ankylosing spondylitis.

At least ten counts were recorded for this clonotype. The chain is built from TRBV29-1 and TRBJ1-3; D possibly corresponds to TRBD1 (5 bases). This CDR3 contains 14 residues. V lost 2 bases to trimming and J lost 4 bases, with 12 bases between them. In germline, CDR1 is SQVTM, CDR2 ANQGSEA. CDR3 in amino acids: CSVEPREAGNTIYF. DNA for the CDR3: TGCAGCGTTGAACCCAGGGAGGCAGGAAACACCATATATTTT.

The rearrangement uses TRBV20-1 and TRBJ2-1, with 11 bases aligning to TRBD2. CDR1 DFQATT and CDR2 SNEGSKA come from the germline V gene (reference sequence). Losses at the gene ends were 3 bases for V and 4 bases for J; bases not matched to a gene: 11. The CDR3 totals 17 residues. The CDR3 spells CSASVLAGGGMYNEQFF. The CDR3, as DNA: TGCAGTGCTAGTGTCCTAGCGGGAGGTGGGATGTACAATGAGCAGTTCTTC.

Note on this clonotype: This clone may be a read error of a much larger clone one base away. The V and J genes are TRBV12-3 or TRBV12-4 and TRBJ2-2; 14 nucleotides agree with TRBD2. The CDR3 runs 18 residues. The CDR3, as DNA: TGTGCCAGCACCCCGCGGGGACTAGCGGGGGTGAACGCCGGGGAGCTGTTTTTT. It is translated as CASTPRGLAGVNAGELFF.

This clonotype was counted a few times. J is TRBJ1-6 and V is TRBV10-3; D is ambiguous. CDR3 length equals 13 residues. Germline V lookup: CDR1 ENHRY, CDR2 SYGVKD. The V end was cut by 4 bases, the J end by 10 bases, with 11 bases between. DNA for the CDR3: TGTGCCATCAGTGCCGAGGAGGAATCACCCCTCCACTTT. It yields the protein CAISAEEESPLHF.

This clonotype was observed at least ten times. V is TRBV2 and J is TRBJ1-2, with 11 bases matching TRBD1. CDR3 length: 14 amino acids. V dropped 5 bases and J dropped 6; count of bases not matched to a gene: 5. Germline assignment: CDR1 SNHLY and CDR2 FYNNEI. CDR3 bases: TGTGCCAGCAGTCGCCGGGACAGGGGGAATGGCTACACCTTC. Protein sequence: CASSRRDRGNGYTF.

The J gene is TRBJ2-5, the V gene TRBV4-3; no reliable D call. The CDR3 totals 14 residues. Germline V lookup: CDR1 LGHNA, CDR2 YSLEER. V gave up 4 bases and J gave up 4 bases, with 13 bases separating them. This chain's CDR3 is CASSRNGPGETQYF. In DNA form, the CDR3 reads TGCGCCAGCAGCCGAAACGGGCCAGGAGAGACCCAGTACTTC.

The genes are TRBV6-1 and TRBJ2-5, with D perhaps matching TRBD1 or TRBD2 (5 bases each). Germline CDR1 reads MNHNS; CDR2 reads SASEGT. The CDR3 is 14 residues long. Trimming left V 6 bases short and J 7 bases short, with 18 bases between. CDR3 sequence (DNA): TGTGCCAGCAGACTGGGACGCCCCCTGGGGACCCAGTACTTC. Translation: CASRLGRPLGTQYF.

In this sample, this clonotype turned up a few times. V and J are TRBV10-3 and TRBJ1-2; TRBD1 is a possible D gene (5 bases). V dropped 7 bases and J dropped 5 bases, with 14 bases sitting between them. Germline V gene lookup returns CDR1 ENHRY and CDR2 SYGVKD. The CDR3 extends over 13 amino acids. Written as DNA, the CDR3 is TGTGCCATCACTGGACATCTCACTTATGGCTACACCTTC. Its protein product is CAITGHLTYGYTF.

This clonotype was recorded many times. V is TRBV12-3 or TRBV12-4 and J is TRBJ1-4; D perhaps matches TRBD1 (5 bases). V was cut by 6 bases and J by 6 bases, with 14 bases left in between. The CDR3 has 14 amino acids. The CDR3 DNA reads as TGTGCCAGCAGCCCCAGAGGGGCCGATGAAAAACTGTTTTTT. This gives the protein CASSPRGADEKLFF.

The table lists this clonotype with a few counts. The V gene is TRBV20-1, the J gene TRBJ2-1; TRBD2 matches at 10 bases. The CDR3 extends over 16 amino acids. Losses at the gene ends were 3 bases for V and 0 bases for J; bases not matched to a gene: 5. Looked up from germline, CDR1 is DFQATT and CDR2 is SNEGSKA (reference sequence). The chain's CDR3 is CSARPSGGSSYNEQFF. DNA of the CDR3: TGCAGTGCTAGGCCTAGCGGGGGAAGCTCCTACAATGAGCAGTTCTTC.

This clonotype has just a few counts. V gene TRBV4-2 combines with J gene TRBJ2-3; 9 positions match TRBD1. The germline gives CDR1 LGHNA, CDR2 YNFKEQ. J lost 1 base, V lost 3 bases, and 5 bases had no gene match. The CDR3 covers 16 residues. CDR3 loop: CASSQGQGGGTDTQYF. The CDR3 DNA follows: TGTGCCAGCAGCCAGGGACAGGGTGGGGGCACAGATACGCAGTATTTT.

This sequence joins TRBV4-3 and TRBJ1-1; maybe TRBD1 (6 bases). V lost 3 bases and J 4 bases, leaving 15 bases between the germline ends. The length of the CDR3 is 15 residues. The germline V gene has CDR1 LGHNA and CDR2 YSLEER. This chain's CDR3 is CASSQLSGAGTEAFF. DNA of the CDR3: TGCGCCAGCAGCCAGTTATCAGGGGCGGGCACTGAAGCTTTCTTT.

The rearrangement uses TRBV24-1 and TRBJ2-5; either TRBD1 or TRBD2 may fit D (5 bases each). The CDR3 runs to 15 residues. Germline-derived CDR1 and CDR2 are KGHDR and SFDVKD. Trimming shortened V by 2 bases and J by 5 bases, and 14 bases separated the two germline ends. CDR3 residues: CATSDSRGPAETQYF. The DNA of the CDR3 is TGTGCCACCAGTGATTCGAGGGGACCGGCCGAGACCCAGTACTTC.

The chain employs TRBV6-5 and TRBJ2-3, with TRBD2 as a possible D gene (5 bases). With 4 bases removed from V and 0 bases from J, the gap between germline ends came to 17 bases. The CDR3 covers 17 residues. Germline CDR1 reads MNHEY; CDR2 reads SVGAGI. CDR3 loop: CASSLTRRDSSTDTQYF. The CDR3, as DNA: TGTGCCAGCAGTTTAACGCGCCGGGATTCTAGCACAGATACGCAGTATTTT.

In its sample, this clonotype was seen many times. The chain carries TRBV4-2 and TRBJ1-1; maybe TRBD1 (5 bases). The CDR3 loop spans 15 amino acids. Germline lookup yields CDR1 LGHNA and CDR2 YNFKEQ. Between the trimmed V and J ends, which lost 4 bases and 3 bases, there was a span of 15 bases. The DNA of the CDR3 is TGTGCCAGCAGCCGGGAGAACAGGAGGTACACTGAAGCTTTCTTT. Amino acids: CASSRENRRYTEAFF.

This clonotype occurred a few times. This chain joins TRBV15 and TRBJ1-1, with 10 bases identical to TRBD1. V was clipped by 0 bases and J by 9 bases; unmatched bases: 4. CDR1 LNHNV and CDR2 YYDKDF come from the germline V gene (reference sequence). This CDR3 comprises 14 residues. CDR3 sequence: CATSRDLDRGQAFF. The CDR3 nucleotides read TGTGCCACCAGCAGAGATCTAGACAGGGGGCAAGCTTTCTTT.

This clonotype occurred a few times. The junction departs from the called germline gene at one end, perhaps through a read error. This chain connects TRBV6-5 to TRBJ1-2, with D unclear. This CDR3 comprises 13 residues. Germline V lookup: CDR1 MNHEY, CDR2 SVGAGI. CDR3 sequence (DNA): TGTGCCAGCAGTTCTGCTCTCAACTCTGGCTACACCTTC. Amino acid sequence: CASSSALNSGYTF.

Only a few counts were recorded for this clonotype. Here the CDR3 reads CASSHGREQFF. The DNA for the CDR3 is TGTGCCAGCAGCCACGGGCGGGAGCAGTTCTTC. V and J are TRBV6-5 and TRBJ2-1, with no clear D. This CDR3 has 11 amino acids. The ends were cut back, 6 bases at V and 10 bases at J, with 10 bases in the middle. CDR1 MNHEY and CDR2 SVGAGI come from the germline V gene.